The present T cell receptor (beta chain) was sequenced within a study of beta chain features in type 1 diabetes. The study's findings and limits: Equally in patients and controls, shorter templates might have been favored by PCR. Among all four CD4+ subsets, Type 1 diabetes patients had TCRB CDR3s that were moderately but significantly shorter. Cells expressing TCR highly could be over-represented by cDNA sequencing.

Without exception, sorted populations had purity beyond 95%. Germline V lookup: CDR1 MDHEN, CDR2 SYDVKM. V was pared by 0 bases and J by 1 base, with 13 bases between. The CDR3 is made up of 17 amino acids. Only a few counts were recorded for this clone. Its antigen remains unknown. Expressed TCRB transcripts got sequenced, as all isolated RNA was reverse transcribed. Generated by immunoSEQ multiplex PCR, the TCRdb table keeps only in-frame clones and is missing some. The profile shows 900,000 or so clones, about 17% of them singletons. This chain links TRBV28 with TRBJ2-1, with D maybe TRBD2 (7 bases). Source material: naive CD4+ T cells from blood. This clonotype was sampled from a woman younger than 30 in good health. The CDR3 spells CASSLWEGRGSYNEQFF. In nucleotides, the CDR3 is TGTGCCAGCAGTTTATGGGAAGGGAGGGGGTCCTACAATGAGCAGTTCTTC. Combining the CDR3 with reference TRBV28 and TRBJ2-1 gives the whole variable domain DVKVTQSSRYLVKRTGEKVFLECVQDMDHENMFWYRQDPGLGLRLIYFSYDVKMKEKGDIPEGYSVSREKKERFSLILESASTNQTSMYLCASSLWEGRGSYNEQFFGPGTRLTVL.